This entry lists 20 T cell receptor beta chains sequenced from one sample in a study of beta chain features in type 1 diabetes. The sequenced template was cDNA made from the entire isolated RNA. Assay used: immunoSEQ multiplex PCR; TCRdb lists only in-frame clones, some missing. This sample yields fewer than 400,000 clones, of which less than 9.5% are seen a single time; around 0.44% belongs to the top ten. Sequenced material: central memory CD4+ T cells from blood. These receptors originate from a woman in her late teens or twenties in good health.

This clone was observed many times. V and J are TRBV28 and TRBJ2-3, with D maybe TRBD2 (6 bases). Germline V gives CDR1 MDHEN, CDR2 SYDVKM. The CDR3 is 15 residues long. V lost 3 bases, J lost 1 base, and 11 bases lay in between. DNA for the CDR3: TGTGCCAGCAGTTTTCGCGGCGGGGGCACAGATACGCAGTATTTT. Residues: CASSFRGGGTDTQYF.

This clone has at least ten counts. The rearrangement joins TRBV10-3 to TRBJ2-5; D is ambiguous. The ends were cut back, 10 bases at V and 3 bases at J, with 15 bases in the middle. Germline V CDR1 and CDR2: ENHRY, SYGVKD. The CDR3 is 13 amino acids. The DNA of the CDR3 is TGTGCCAGCGGAGCACTAAACGAAGAGACCCAGTACTTC. Protein: CASGALNEETQYF.

This chain links TRBV28 with TRBJ2-7, with D hard to call. The V end lost 3 bases, the J end lost 1 base, and 19 bases lay between the germline ends. The CDR3 consists of 17 residues. CDR1 and CDR2 (germline): MDHEN, SYDVKM. The CDR3 bases are TGTGCCAGCAGTTTGGCTTTGGGGTTTAGCCTATCCTACGAGCAGTACTTC. This sequence encodes CASSLALGFSLSYEQYF.

This clone was found a few times. The chain uses TRBV13 and TRBJ1-2; D not certain. The CDR3 is made up of 12 amino acids. V was pared by 4 bases and J by 2 bases, with 5 bases between. Germline V gene sequence: CDR1 PRHDT, CDR2 FYEKMQ (reference sequence). This chain's CDR3 is CASSSDNYGYTF. For the CDR3, the DNA is TGTGCCAGCAGCTCGGACAACTATGGCTACACCTTC. Filled out from reference TRBV13 and TRBJ1-2, the complete variable domain reads AAGVIQSPRHLIKEKRETATLKCYPIPRHDTVYWYQQGPGQDPQFLISFYEKMQSDKGSIPDRFSAQQFSDYHSELNMSSLELGDSALYFCASSSDNYGYTFGSGTRLTVV.

This clone occurred a few times. This specimen includes other DNA sequences encoding the same CDR3. CDR3 loop: CASSVGLAAYEQYF. The CDR3 coding sequence is TGTGCCAGCAGCGTAGGGCTAGCGGCCTACGAGCAGTACTTC. The rearrangement links TRBV9 to TRBJ2-7, with 7 positions matching TRBD2. Germline V lookup: CDR1 SGDLS, CDR2 YYNGEE. The V and J ends lost 0 bases and 2 bases, in that order; junction bases with no gene match: 2. The CDR3 loop spans 14 amino acids.

This clone was seen a few times. The chain uses TRBV11-2 and TRBJ2-7; D not resolved. The V gene lost 5 bases and the J gene lost 2 bases, with 13 bases spanning the gap. The CDR3 extends over 14 amino acids. Germline CDR1 is SGHAT and CDR2 is FQNNGV. The CDR3 bases are TGTGCCAGCAGCCGTTCGACACCTACCTACGAGCAGTACTTC. It specifies CASSRSTPTYEQYF.

This clone was seen repeatedly, ten times or more. The V and J genes are TRBV2 and TRBJ2-1, with a tentative D call TRBD1 (5 bases). The CDR3 contains 12 residues. Looked up from germline, CDR1 is SNHLY and CDR2 is FYNNEI. V lost 6 bases to trimming and J lost 12 bases, with 15 bases between them. The CDR3, as DNA: TGTGCCAGCAGAGCCCAGGGCCTGGGGCAGTTCTTC. Residues: CASRAQGLGQFF. The whole variable domain, filled in from reference TRBV2 and TRBJ2-1, reads EPEVTQTPSHQVTQMGQEVILRCVPISNHLYFYWYRQILGQKVEFLVSFYNNEISEKSEIFDDQFSVERPDGSNFTLKIRSTKLEDSAMYFCASRAQGLGQFFGPGTRLTVL.

The V gene is TRBV7-2, the J gene TRBJ2-2; possible D gene TRBD2, 6 bases. The length of the CDR3 is 17 residues. Germline-derived CDR1 and CDR2 are SGHTA and FQGNSA. Trimming shortened V by 4 bases and J by 2 bases, and 17 bases separated the two germline ends. The CDR3 sequence is CASSWRALAGNTGELFF. The CDR3 nucleotides are TGTGCCAGCAGCTGGCGGGCACTAGCCGGTAACACCGGGGAGCTGTTTTTT.

This clone has only a few counts. The chain combines TRBV2 with TRBJ2-5, with a possible D match to TRBD1 (7 bases). Between the trimmed V and J ends, which lost 6 bases and 4 bases, there was a span of 12 bases. The CDR3 has 13 amino acids. Germline-derived CDR1 and CDR2 are SNHLY and FYNNEI. For the CDR3, the DNA is TGTGCCAGCAGCGGGGGACAGCCAGAGACCCAGTACTTC. Translation: CASSGGQPETQYF.

This clone was seen at least ten times. The J gene is TRBJ2-1, the V gene TRBV5-6; unclear D gene. Trimming stripped 2 bases from V and 5 bases from J, with 8 bases between. Per germline, CDR1 SGHDT and CDR2 YYEEEE. The CDR3 has 13 residues. In DNA form, the CDR3 reads TGTGCCAGCAGCTTAGTATCAAACAATGAGCAGTTCTTC. Its translation is CASSLVSNNEQFF.

V gene TRBV2 combines with J gene TRBJ2-5; a weak D match, TRBD2 (5 bases). The CDR3 loop spans 15 amino acids. Germline values: CDR1 SNHLY, CDR2 FYNNEI. Trimming shortened V by 1 base and J by 5 bases, and 14 bases separated the two germline ends. The CDR3 reads CASSEVRGLVETQYF. The CDR3 DNA follows: TGTGCCAGCAGTGAAGTTCGGGGATTAGTTGAGACCCAGTACTTC.

This clone was detected a few times. The chain combines TRBV2 with TRBJ2-5, with D tentatively TRBD1 (5 bases). The CDR3 has 13 residues. Germline CDR1 is SNHLY and CDR2 is FYNNEI. Trimming removed 2 bases from V and 5 bases from J, with 9 bases in between. The CDR3 protein is CASSESGSETQYF. CDR3 DNA: TGTGCCAGCAGTGAATCAGGGTCGGAGACCCAGTACTTC.

The rearrangement links TRBV11-2 to TRBJ2-3, with a possible D match to TRBD1 (6 bases). V lost 1 base, J lost 3 bases, and 14 bases lay in between. The CDR3 runs 16 residues. Germline V CDR1 and CDR2: SGHAT, FQNNGV. As DNA, the CDR3 is TGTGCCAGCAGCTTAGCGTATGAGGGGGAGACAGATACGCAGTATTTT. This encodes CASSLAYEGETDTQYF.

The V and J genes are TRBV4-1 and TRBJ2-5; D perhaps matches TRBD2 (5 bases). Germline V lookup: CDR1 MGHRA, CDR2 YSYEKL. Trimming cost V 1 base and J 3 bases, with 6 bases left between them. This CDR3 has 13 residues. CDR3 residues: CASSQGGKETQYF. The CDR3 nucleotides are TGCGCCAGCAGCCAAGGAGGGAAAGAGACCCAGTACTTC.

This clone was recorded many times. This chain uses TRBV4-3 with TRBJ2-5, with TRBD2 matching 12 bases. V was pared by 4 bases and J by 4 bases, with 13 bases of the junction left unmatched. Germline assignment: CDR1 LGHNA and CDR2 YSLEER. This CDR3 is 18 amino acids long. The CDR3 DNA sequence: TGCGCCAGCAGCCGCGAACCCGGACTAGCGGGATCCGTAGAGACCCAGTACTTC. It yields the protein CASSREPGLAGSVETQYF.

This chain connects TRBV27 to TRBJ2-5; 9 bases are shared with TRBD1. Germline assignment: CDR1 MNHEY and CDR2 SMNVEV (reference sequence). With 6 bases clipped from V and 5 bases from J, the junction kept 7 bases outside the gene matches. The CDR3 sequence is 14 residues long. The CDR3 loop is CASSLDRGVETQYF. DNA for the CDR3: TGTGCCAGCAGCTTGGACAGGGGTGTCGAGACCCAGTACTTC.

This clone was picked up a small number of times. V and J are TRBV4-3 and TRBJ2-1, with 9 nucleotides matching TRBD2. The germline V gene has CDR1 LGHNA and CDR2 YSLEER. The length of the CDR3 is 17 residues. J was trimmed by 8 bases and V by 1 base; bases with no gene match: 12. The DNA for the CDR3 is TGCGCCAGCAGCCAAGTGCAAGCGGGAGGACCTGTGGATGAGCAGTTCTTC. It encodes CASSQVQAGGPVDEQFF.

The rearrangement links TRBV2 to TRBJ2-3, with D perhaps TRBD1 (6 bases). The CDR3 covers 10 residues. Trimming stripped 5 bases from V and 11 bases from J, with 8 bases between. The germline gives CDR1 SNHLY, CDR2 FYNNEI. The CDR3 sequence is CASSTGQQYF. The CDR3 DNA sequence: TGTGCCAGCAGTACGGGACAGCAGTATTTT.

The table lists this clone with a few counts. The V gene is TRBV19, the J gene TRBJ2-1; maybe TRBD1 (6 bases). CDR3 length: 14 amino acids. V lost 5 bases and J lost 7, with 15 bases in between. Germline-derived CDR1 and CDR2 are LNHDA and SQIVND (reference sequence). CDR3 protein: CASSHFSGQNEQFF. CDR3 bases: TGTGCCAGTAGTCATTTTTCCGGACAGAATGAGCAGTTCTTC.

The chain is built from TRBV11-2 and TRBJ2-1, with 14 bases fitting TRBD2. The J segment lost 4 bases and the V segment lost 5 bases, leaving 4 bases of the junction unmatched. The CDR3 spans 16 residues. Germline V CDR1 and CDR2: SGHAT, FQNNGV. This CDR3 is CASSPGLAGGYNEQFF. The CDR3 nucleotides are TGTGCCAGCAGCCCAGGACTAGCGGGAGGATACAATGAGCAGTTCTTC.